This T cell receptor beta chain came from a study of blood T cell repertoires in COVID-19. Overall study context: Both acute and convalescent COVID-19 samples were obtained from the United States, Italy and Spain. T cells, B-cell-depleted T cells, or PBMCs provided the cDNA or gDNA that served as material.

In the authors' methods: Researchers report that nucleated cell counts were estimated from reference gene primer amplification. The assay was immunoSEQ multiplex PCR, and TCRdb's table has in-frame clones only and misses some. D and trimming were read from the DNA, whereas the V and J calls and clone size are those reported in that table. The data contain around 60,000 clones, 65% to 90% of them seen just once; the ten biggest clones take up 1.2%. The CDR3 has 14 residues. V was pared by 3 bases and J by 5 bases, with 3 bases of the junction left unmatched. Germline V gene lookup returns CDR1 SNHLY and CDR2 FYNNEI.

Sequencing input: peripheral blood. The chain joins TRBV2 to TRBJ1-5; 8 bases fit TRBD1. The receptor was derived from a man between 35 and 55 years old with acute or convalescent COVID-19. CDR3 sequence (DNA): TGTGCCAGCAGTGATCAGGGGGCGTATCAGCCCCAGCATTTT. It codes for CASSDQGAYQPQHF.